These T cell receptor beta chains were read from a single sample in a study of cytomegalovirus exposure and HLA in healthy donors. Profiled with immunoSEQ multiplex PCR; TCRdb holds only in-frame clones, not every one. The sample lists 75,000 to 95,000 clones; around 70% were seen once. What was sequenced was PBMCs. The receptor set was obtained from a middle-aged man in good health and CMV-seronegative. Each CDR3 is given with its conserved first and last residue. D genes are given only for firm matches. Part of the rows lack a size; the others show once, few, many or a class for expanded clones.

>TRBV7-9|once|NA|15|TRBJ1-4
TGTGCCAGCAGCCCGGCGGGGACCTCTAATGAAAAACTGTTTTTT
CASSPAGTSNEKLFF
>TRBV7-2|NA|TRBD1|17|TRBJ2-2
TGTGCCAGCAGCCTGGTGGGGACAGGGGGCAACACCGGGGAGCTGTTTTTT
CASSLVGTGGNTGELFF
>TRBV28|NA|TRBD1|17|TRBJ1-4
TGTGCCAGCAGTTTACCCTGGACAGGGCACGATAATGAAAAACTGTTTTTT
CASSLPWTGHDNEKLFF
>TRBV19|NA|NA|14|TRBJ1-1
TGTGCCAGTAGTATGGGACACAAGAACACTGAAGCTTTCTTT
CASSMGHKNTEAFF
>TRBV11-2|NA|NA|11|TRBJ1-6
TGTGCCAGCAGCCCGGGGGGACCCCTCCACTTT
CASSPGGPLHF
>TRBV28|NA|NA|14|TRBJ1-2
TGTGCCAGCAGAACTAAGGGTAGGGGTCGTGGCTACACCTTC
CASRTKGRGRGYTF
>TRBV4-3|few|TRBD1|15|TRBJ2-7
TGCGCCAGCAGCCAAGTAAGGGGGCAGCAATACGAGCAGTACTTC
CASSQVRGQQYEQYF
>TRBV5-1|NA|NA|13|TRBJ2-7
TGCGCCAGCAGCTTTGACAATTCCTACGAGCAGTACTTC
CASSFDNSYEQYF
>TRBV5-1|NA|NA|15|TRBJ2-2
TGCGCCAGCGGCCCCAGGGGCGGGGGAACCGGGGAGCTGTTTTTT
CASGPRGGGTGELFF
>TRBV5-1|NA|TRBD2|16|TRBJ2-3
TGCGCCAGCAGCAGAAACAGCGGGGGGGGCGTAGATACGCAGTATTTT
CASSRNSGGGVDTQYF
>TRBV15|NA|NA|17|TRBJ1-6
TGTGCCACCAGCAGCTGGGACACCTTCTTATATAATTCACCCCTCCACTTT
CATSSWDTFLYNSPLHF
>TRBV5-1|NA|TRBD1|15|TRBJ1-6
TGCGCCAGCAGCATAGGACAGGGGGCAAGTTCACCCCTCCACTTT
CASSIGQGASSPLHF
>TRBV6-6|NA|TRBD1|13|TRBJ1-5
TGTGCCAGCAGCGGACAGGGTTATCAGCCCCAGCATTTT
CASSGQGYQPQHF
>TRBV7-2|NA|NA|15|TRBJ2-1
TGTGCCAGCAGCTTAGCGGGAGTTAAGGGGGATGAGCAGTTCTTC
CASSLAGVKGDEQFF
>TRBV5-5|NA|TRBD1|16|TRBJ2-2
TGTGCCAGCAGCTTCCGGGACAGGGGATACACCGGGGAGCTGTTTTTT
CASSFRDRGYTGELFF
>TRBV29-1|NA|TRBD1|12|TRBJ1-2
TGCAGCGTTGAGGGCACAGGGGGAAGGAGGCACTTC
CSVEGTGGRRHF
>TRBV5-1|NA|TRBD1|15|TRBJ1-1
TGCGCCAGCCGAGGGTCAGGGGGCGCGGGCACTGAAGCTTTCTTT
CASRGSGGAGTEAFF
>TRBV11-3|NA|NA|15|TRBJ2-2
TGTGCCAGCAGCTTTGACAGATTTAACACCGGGGAGCTGTTTTTT
CASSFDRFNTGELFF
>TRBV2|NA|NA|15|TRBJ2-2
TGTGCCAGCAGTGCAGGACAGATAAACACCGGGGAGCTGTTTTTT
CASSAGQINTGELFF
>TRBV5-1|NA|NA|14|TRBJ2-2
TGCGCCAGCAGCATCCGACAGTATACCGGGGAGCTGTTTTTT
CASSIRQYTGELFF
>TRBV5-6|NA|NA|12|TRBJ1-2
TGTGCCAGCAGCTTGACGGACTATGGCTACACCTTC
CASSLTDYGYTF
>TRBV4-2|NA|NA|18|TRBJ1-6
TGTGCCAGCAGCCAGATGCCGGTCCTTAGCTCCTATAATTCACCCCTCCACTTT
CASSQMPVLSSYNSPLHF
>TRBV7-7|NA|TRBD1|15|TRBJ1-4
TGTGCTAGCAGCTTAAACAGGGGACCCTATGAAAAACTGTTTTTT
CASSLNRGPYEKLFF
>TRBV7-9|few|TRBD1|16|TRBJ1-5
TGTGCCAGCAGCCCTGGACAGGGGCATCTCAATCAGCCCCAGCATTTT
CASSPGQGHLNQPQHF
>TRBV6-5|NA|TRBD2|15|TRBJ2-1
TGTGCCAGCAGTGGTTCTAGCGGGGCTCACAATGAGCAGTTCTTC
CASSGSSGAHNEQFF
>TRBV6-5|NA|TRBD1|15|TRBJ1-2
TGTGCCAGCAGTCGCCAAGGGCAGGGGGCATGGGGCTACACCTTC
CASSRQGQGAWGYTF
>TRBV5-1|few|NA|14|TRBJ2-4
TGCGCCAGCAGCTTGGAGGCAGGGTCGGTCATTCAGTACTTC
CASSLEAGSVIQYF
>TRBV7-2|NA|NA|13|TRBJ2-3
TGTGCCACCGGGAGACAGCGCACAGATACGCAGTATTTT
CATGRQRTDTQYF
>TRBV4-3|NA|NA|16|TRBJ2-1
TGCGCCAGCAGCCAAGATTCTATCGACTCCTACAATGAGCAGTTCTTC
CASSQDSIDSYNEQFF
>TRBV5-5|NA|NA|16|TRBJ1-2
TGTGCCAGCAGCGGAAACGTAGGGGAGGTCCGCTATGGCTACACCTTC
CASSGNVGEVRYGYTF
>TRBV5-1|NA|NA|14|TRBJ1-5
TGCGCCAGCAGCGCCATAGGGGGCAATCAGCCCCAGCATTTT
CASSAIGGNQPQHF
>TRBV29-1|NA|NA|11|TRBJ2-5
TGCAGCGTTGGCGCGGGGGAGACCCAGTACTTC
CSVGAGETQYF
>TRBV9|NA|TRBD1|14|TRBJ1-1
TGTGCCAGCAGCGTAGGGACAGGGAACACTGAAGCTTTCTTT
CASSVGTGNTEAFF
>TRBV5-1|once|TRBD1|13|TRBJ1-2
TGCGCCAGCAGCTTCGCCGGGACAGGGGCCATCACCTTC
CASSFAGTGAITF
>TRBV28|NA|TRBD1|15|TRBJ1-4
TGTGCCAGCAGTGCCGCAGGGGGCTCGGGTGAAAAACTGTTTTTT
CASSAAGGSGEKLFF
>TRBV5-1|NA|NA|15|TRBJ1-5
TGCGCCAGCAGCTTGGAACCAGAAACAAATCAGCCCCAGCATTTT
CASSLEPETNQPQHF
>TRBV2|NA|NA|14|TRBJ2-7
TGTGCCAGCAGTGCAGAGCGACAGCCCCCCGAGCAGTACTTC
CASSAERQPPEQYF
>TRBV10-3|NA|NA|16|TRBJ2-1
TGTGCCATCAGTGAGTCCCTAGCGAGCTCCTACAATGAGCAGTTCTTC
CAISESLASSYNEQFF
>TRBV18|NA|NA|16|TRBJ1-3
TGTGCCAGCTCACCACTGACACGGATCCTGGGAAACACCATATATTTT
CASSPLTRILGNTIYF
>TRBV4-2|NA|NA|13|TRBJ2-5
TGTGCCAGCAGCCAAGTCCGGCGGGAGACCCAGTACTTC
CASSQVRRETQYF
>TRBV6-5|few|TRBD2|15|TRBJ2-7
TGTGCCAGCAGTTACCAGGCGGGGGGCCTCTACGAGCAGTACTTC
CASSYQAGGLYEQYF
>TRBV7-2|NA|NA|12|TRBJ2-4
TGTGCCAGCAGCTTAGACGGGAGAATGATTTACTTC
CASSLDGRMIYF
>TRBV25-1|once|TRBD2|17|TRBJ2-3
TGTGCCAGCAGTGAATTTTCGCCTAGCGGGAGCTGGGATACGCAGTATTTT
CASSEFSPSGSWDTQYF
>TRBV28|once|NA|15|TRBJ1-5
TGTGCCAGCGTCCCCGGGGGACGCTTCCGTTCGCCCCAGCATTTT
CASVPGGRFRSPQHF